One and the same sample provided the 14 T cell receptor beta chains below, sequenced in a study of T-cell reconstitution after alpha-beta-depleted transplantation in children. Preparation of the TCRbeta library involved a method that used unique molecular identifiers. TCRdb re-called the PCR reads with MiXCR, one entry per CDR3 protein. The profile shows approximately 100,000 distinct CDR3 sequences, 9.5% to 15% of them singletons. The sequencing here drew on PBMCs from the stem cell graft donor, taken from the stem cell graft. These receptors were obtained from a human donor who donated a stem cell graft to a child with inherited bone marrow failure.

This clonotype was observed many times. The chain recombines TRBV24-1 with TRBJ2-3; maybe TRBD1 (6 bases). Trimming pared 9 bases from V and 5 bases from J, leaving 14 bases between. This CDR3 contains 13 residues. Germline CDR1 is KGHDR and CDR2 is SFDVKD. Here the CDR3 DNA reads TGTGCCACCCAAAAGGGGGTCCAAGATACGCAGTATTTT. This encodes CATQKGVQDTQYF.

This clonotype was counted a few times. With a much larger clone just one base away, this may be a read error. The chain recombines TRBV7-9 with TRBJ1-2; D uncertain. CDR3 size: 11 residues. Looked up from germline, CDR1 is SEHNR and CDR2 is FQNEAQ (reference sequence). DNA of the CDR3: TGTGCCAGCGGGCTTGATTATGGCTACCCCTTC. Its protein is CASGLDYGYPF.

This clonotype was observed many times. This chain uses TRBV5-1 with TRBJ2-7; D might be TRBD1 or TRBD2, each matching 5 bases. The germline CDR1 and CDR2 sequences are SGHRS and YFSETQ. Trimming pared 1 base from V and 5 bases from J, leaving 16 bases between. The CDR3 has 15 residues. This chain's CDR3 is CASSLSTTRGDEQYF. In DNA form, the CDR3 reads TGCGCCAGCAGCTTGAGTACGACAAGAGGGGACGAGCAGTACTTC.

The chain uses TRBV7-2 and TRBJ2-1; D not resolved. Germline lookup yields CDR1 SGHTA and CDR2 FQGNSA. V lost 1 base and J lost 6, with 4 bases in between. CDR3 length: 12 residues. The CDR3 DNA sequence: TGTGCCAGCAGCTTAGAGCGCAATGAGCAGTTCTTC. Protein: CASSLERNEQFF.

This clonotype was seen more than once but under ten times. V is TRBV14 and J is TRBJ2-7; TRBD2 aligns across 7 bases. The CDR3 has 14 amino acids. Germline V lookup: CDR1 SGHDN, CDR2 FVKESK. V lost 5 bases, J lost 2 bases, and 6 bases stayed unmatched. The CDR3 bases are TGTGCCAGCAGCACGGTTCTAGCGGCCTACGAGCAGTACTTC. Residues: CASSTVLAAYEQYF. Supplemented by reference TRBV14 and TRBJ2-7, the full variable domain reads EAGVTQFPSHSVIEKGQTVTLRCDPISGHDNLYWYRRVMGKEIKFLLHFVKESKQDESGMPNNRFLAERTGGTYSTLKVQPAELEDSGVYFCASSTVLAAYEQYFGPGTRLTVT.

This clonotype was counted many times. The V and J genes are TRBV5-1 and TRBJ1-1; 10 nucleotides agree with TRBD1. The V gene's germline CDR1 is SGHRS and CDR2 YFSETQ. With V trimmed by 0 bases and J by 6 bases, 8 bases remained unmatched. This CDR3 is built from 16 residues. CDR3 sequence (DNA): TGCGCCAGCAGCTTGGGATTGGGACAGGGGAAATCTGAAGCTTTCTTT. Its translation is CASSLGLGQGKSEAFF.

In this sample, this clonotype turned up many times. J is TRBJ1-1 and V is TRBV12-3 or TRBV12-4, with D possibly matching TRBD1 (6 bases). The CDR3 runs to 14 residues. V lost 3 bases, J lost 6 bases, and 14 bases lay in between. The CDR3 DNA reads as TGTGCCAGCAGTTTGGGGGGGGCCGGCTCTGAAGCTTTCTTT. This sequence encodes CASSLGGAGSEAFF.

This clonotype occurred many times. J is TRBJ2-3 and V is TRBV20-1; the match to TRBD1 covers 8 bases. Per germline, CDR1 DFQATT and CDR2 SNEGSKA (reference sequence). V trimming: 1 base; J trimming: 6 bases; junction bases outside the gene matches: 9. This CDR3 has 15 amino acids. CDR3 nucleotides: TGCAGTGCTAGAGCCCCAGGGGGCCCCGGGGATACGCAGTATTTT. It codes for CSARAPGGPGDTQYF.

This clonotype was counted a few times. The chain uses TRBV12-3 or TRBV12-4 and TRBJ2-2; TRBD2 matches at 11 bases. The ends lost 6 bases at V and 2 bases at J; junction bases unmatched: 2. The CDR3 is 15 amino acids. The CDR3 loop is CASRTSGSNTGELFF. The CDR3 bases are TGTGCCAGCAGAACTAGCGGGAGTAACACCGGGGAGCTGTTTTTT.

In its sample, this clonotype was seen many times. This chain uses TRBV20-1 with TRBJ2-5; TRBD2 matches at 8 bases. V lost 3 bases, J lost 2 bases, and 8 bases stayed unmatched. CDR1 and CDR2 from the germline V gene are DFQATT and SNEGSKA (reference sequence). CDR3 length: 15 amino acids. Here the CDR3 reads CSASPWRGAQETQYF. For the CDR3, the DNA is TGCAGTGCTAGCCCCTGGCGGGGGGCGCAAGAGACCCAGTACTTC.

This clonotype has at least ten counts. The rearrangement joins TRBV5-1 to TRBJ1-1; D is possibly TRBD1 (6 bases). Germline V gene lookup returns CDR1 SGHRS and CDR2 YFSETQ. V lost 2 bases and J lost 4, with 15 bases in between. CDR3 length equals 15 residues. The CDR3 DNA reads TGCGCCAGCAGCTTATTTGAGGGGGGCGGCACTGAAGCTTTCTTT. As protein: CASSLFEGGGTEAFF.

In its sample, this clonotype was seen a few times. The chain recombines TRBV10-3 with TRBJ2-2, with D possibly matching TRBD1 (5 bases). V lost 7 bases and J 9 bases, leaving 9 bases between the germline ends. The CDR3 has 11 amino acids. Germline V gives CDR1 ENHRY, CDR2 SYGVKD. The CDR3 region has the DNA TGTGCCATCAATACAGGCAGGGAGCTGTTTTTT. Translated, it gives CAINTGRELFF.

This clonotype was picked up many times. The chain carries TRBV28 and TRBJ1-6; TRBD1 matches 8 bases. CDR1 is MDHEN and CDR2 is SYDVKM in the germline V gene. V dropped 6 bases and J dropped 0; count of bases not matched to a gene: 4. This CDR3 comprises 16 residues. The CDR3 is CASRRTGSSYNSPLHF. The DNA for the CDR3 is TGTGCCAGCAGGAGGACAGGGAGCTCCTATAATTCACCCCTCCACTTT. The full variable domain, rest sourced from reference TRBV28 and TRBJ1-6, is DVKVTQSSRYLVKRTGEKVFLECVQDMDHENMFWYRQDPGLGLRLIYFSYDVKMKEKGDIPEGYSVSREKKERFSLILESASTNQTSMYLCASRRTGSSYNSPLHFGNGTRLTVT.

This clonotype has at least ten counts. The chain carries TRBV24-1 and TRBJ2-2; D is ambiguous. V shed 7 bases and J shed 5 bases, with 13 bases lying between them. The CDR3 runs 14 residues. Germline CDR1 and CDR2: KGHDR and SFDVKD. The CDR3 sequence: CATSQSGPTGELFF. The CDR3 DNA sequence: TGTGCCACCAGCCAGTCCGGGCCTACCGGGGAGCTGTTTTTT.